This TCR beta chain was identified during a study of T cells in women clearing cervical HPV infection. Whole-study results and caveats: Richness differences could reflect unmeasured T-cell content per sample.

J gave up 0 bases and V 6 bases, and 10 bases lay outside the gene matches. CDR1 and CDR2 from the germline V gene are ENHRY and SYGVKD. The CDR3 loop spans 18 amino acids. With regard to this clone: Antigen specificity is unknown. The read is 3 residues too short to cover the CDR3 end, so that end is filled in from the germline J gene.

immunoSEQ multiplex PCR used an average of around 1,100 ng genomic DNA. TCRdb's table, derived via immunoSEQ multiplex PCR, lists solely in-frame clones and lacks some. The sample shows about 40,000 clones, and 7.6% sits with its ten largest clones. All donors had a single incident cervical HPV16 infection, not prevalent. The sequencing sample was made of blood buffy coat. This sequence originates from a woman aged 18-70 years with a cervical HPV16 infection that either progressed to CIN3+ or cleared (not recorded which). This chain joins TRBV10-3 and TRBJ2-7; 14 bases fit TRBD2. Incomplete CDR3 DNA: TGTGCCATCAGCGCCCAAGGGACTAGCGGGAGTAGCTCCTACGAG. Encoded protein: CAISAQGTSGSSSYE. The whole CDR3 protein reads CAISAQGTSGSSSYEQYF.